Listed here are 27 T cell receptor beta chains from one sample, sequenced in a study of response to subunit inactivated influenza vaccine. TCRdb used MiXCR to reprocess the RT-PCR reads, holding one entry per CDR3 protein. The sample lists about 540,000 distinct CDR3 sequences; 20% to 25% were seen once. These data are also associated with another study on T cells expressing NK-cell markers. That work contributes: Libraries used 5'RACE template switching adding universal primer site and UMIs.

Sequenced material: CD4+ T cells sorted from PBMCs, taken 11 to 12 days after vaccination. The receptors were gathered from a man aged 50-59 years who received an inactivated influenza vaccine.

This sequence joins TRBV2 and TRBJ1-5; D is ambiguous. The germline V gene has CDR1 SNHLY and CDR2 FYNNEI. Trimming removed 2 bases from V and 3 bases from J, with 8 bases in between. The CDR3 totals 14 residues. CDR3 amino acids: CASSELGFNQPQHF. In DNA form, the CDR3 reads TGTGCCAGCAGTGAACTGGGTTTCAATCAGCCCCAGCATTTT. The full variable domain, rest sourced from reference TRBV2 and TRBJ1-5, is EPEVTQTPSHQVTQMGQEVILRCVPISNHLYFYWYRQILGQKVEFLVSFYNNEISEKSEIFDDQFSVERPDGSNFTLKIRSTKLEDSAMYFCASSELGFNQPQHFGDGTRLSIL.

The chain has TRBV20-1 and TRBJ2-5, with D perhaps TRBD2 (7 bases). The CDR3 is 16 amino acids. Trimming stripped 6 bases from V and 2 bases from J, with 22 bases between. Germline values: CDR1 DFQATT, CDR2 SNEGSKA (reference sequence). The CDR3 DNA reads TGCAGTGCAAGGGAGAGCCTGCGGGGGCGGCAAGAGACCCAGTACTTC. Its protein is CSARESLRGRQETQYF.

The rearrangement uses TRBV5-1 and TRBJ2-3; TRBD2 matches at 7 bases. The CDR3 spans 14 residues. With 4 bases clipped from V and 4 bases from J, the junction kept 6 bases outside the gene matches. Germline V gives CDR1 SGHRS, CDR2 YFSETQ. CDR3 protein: CASSPTSVADTQYF. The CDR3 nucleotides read TGCGCCAGCAGCCCAACTAGCGTGGCAGATACGCAGTATTTT.

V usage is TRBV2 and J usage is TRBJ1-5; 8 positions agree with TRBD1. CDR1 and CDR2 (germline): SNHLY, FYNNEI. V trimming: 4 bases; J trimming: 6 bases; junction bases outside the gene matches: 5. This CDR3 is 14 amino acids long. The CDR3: CASSAQGARQPQHF. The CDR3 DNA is TGTGCCAGCAGTGCGCAGGGGGCGCGTCAGCCCCAGCATTTT.

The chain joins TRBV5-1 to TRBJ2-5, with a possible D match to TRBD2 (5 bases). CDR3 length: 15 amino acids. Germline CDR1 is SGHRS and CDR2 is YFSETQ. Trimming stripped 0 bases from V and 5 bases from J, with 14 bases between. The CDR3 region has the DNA TGCGCCAGCAGCTTGGAGTGGACTCAGGTGGAGACCCAGTACTTC. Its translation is CASSLEWTQVETQYF.

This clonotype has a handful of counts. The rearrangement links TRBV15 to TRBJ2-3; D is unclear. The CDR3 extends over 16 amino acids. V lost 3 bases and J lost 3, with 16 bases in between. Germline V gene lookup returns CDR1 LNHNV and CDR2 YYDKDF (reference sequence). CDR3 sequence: CATSRSRETITDTQYF. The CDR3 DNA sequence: TGTGCCACCAGCAGGAGCCGAGAGACGATTACAGATACGCAGTATTTT.

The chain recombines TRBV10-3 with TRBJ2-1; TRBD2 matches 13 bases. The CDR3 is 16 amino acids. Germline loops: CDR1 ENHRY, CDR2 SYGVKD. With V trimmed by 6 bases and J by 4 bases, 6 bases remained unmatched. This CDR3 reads CAIRGLAGESYNEQFF. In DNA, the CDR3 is TGTGCCATCAGAGGACTAGCGGGAGAGTCATACAATGAGCAGTTCTTC.

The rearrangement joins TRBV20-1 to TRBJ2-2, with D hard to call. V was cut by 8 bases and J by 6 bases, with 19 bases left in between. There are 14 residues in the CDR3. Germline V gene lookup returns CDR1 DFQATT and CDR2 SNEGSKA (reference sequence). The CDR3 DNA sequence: TGCAGTACTTCTGTGTTAGTAGGGTCCGGGGAGCTGTTTTTT. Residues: CSTSVLVGSGELFF.

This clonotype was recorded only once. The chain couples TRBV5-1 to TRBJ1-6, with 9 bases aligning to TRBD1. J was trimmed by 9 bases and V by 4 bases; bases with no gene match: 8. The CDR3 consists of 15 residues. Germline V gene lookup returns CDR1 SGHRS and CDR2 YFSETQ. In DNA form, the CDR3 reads TGCGCCAGCAGCCGGACAGGGGATTTTGGTTCACCCCTCCACTTT. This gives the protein CASSRTGDFGSPLHF.

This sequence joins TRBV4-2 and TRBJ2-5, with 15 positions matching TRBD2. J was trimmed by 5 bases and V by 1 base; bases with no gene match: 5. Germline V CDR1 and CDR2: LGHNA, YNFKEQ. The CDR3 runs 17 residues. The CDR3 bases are TGTGCCAGCAGCCAAGGGACTAGCGGGGGGGCGGTTGAGACCCAGTACTTC. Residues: CASSQGTSGGAVETQYF.

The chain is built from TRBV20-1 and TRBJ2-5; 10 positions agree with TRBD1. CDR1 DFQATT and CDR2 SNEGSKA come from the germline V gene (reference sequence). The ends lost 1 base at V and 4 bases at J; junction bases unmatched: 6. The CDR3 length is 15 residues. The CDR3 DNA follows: TGCAGTGCTAGAGCCGGGGACAGGGGTCGAGAGACCCAGTACTTC. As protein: CSARAGDRGRETQYF.

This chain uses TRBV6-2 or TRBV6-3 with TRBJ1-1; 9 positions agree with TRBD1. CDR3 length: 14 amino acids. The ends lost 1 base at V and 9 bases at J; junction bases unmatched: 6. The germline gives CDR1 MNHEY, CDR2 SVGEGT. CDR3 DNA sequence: TGTGCCAGCAGTTACTATAAAGGGACAGGGAAAGCTTTCTTT. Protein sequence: CASSYYKGTGKAFF.

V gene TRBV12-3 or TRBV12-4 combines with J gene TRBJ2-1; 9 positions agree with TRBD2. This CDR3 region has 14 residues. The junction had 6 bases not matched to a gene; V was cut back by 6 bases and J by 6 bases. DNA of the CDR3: TGTGCCAGCAGGAAAGCGGGAGGAGGCAATGAGCAGTTCTTC. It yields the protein CASRKAGGGNEQFF.

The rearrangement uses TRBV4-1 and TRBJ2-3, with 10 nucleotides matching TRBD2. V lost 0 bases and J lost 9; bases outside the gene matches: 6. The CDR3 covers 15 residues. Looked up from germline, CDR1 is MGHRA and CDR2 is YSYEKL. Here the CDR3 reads CASSQEAGGTGTQYF. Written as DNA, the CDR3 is TGCGCCAGCAGCCAAGAAGCGGGGGGGACGGGGACGCAGTATTTT.

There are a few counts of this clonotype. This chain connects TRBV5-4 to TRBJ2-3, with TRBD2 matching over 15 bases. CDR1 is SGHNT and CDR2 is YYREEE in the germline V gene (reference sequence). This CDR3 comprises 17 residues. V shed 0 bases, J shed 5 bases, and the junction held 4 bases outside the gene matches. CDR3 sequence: CASSLGEGLAGGDTQYF. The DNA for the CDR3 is TGTGCCAGCAGCTTGGGAGAGGGACTAGCGGGAGGAGATACGCAGTATTTT.

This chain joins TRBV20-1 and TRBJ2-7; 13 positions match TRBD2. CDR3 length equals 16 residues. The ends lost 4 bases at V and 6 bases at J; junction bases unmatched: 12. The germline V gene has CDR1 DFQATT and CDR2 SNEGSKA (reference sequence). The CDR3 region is CSATSTSGRAGAEQYF. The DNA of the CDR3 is TGCAGTGCTACATCAACTAGCGGGAGGGCCGGAGCCGAGCAGTACTTC.

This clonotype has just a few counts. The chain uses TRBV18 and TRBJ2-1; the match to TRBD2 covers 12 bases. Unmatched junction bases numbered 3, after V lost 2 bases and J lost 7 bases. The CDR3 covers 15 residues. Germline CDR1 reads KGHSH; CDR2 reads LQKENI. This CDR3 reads CASSPSLAGGNEQFF. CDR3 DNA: TGTGCCAGCTCACCATCCCTAGCGGGAGGGAATGAGCAGTTCTTC.

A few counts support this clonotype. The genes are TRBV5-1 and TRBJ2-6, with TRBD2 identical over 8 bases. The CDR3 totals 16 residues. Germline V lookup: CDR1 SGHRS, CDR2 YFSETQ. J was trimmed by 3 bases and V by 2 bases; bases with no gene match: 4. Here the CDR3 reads CASSFSGSSGANVLTF. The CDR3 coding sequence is TGCGCCAGCAGCTTCAGCGGGAGTAGTGGGGCCAACGTCCTGACTTTC.

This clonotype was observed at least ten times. CDR3 bases: TGTGCCAGCAGCCAATCCGGGACAGGGGGGGATGAAGCTTTCTTT. Translated: CASSQSGTGGDEAFF. The chain employs TRBV4-2 and TRBJ1-1, with 11 bases identical to TRBD1. The CDR3 has 15 residues. The J segment lost 7 bases and the V segment lost 2 bases, leaving 6 bases of the junction unmatched. Germline V gene sequence: CDR1 LGHNA, CDR2 YNFKEQ.

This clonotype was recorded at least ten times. The CDR3 sequence: CASRQQGSSTGELFF. In DNA form, the CDR3 reads TGTGCCAGCAGACAACAGGGGTCGAGCACCGGGGAGCTGTTTTTT. The rearrangement uses TRBV12-3 or TRBV12-4 and TRBJ2-2, with 7 bases aligning to TRBD1. The CDR3 spans 15 residues. With 6 bases clipped from V and 4 bases from J, the junction kept 8 bases outside the gene matches.

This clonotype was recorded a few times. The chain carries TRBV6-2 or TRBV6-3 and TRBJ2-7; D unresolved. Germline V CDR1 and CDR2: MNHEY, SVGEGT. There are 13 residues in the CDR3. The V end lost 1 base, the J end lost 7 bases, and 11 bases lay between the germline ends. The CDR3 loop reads CASSYWQSYEQYF. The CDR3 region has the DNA TGTGCCAGCAGTTACTGGCAGAGCTATGAGCAGTACTTC.

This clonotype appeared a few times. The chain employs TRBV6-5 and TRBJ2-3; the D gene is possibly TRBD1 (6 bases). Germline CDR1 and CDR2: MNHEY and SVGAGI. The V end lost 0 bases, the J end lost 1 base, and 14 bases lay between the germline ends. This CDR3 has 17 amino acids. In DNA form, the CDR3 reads TGTGCCAGCAGTTACTCCGCCGGGACATATCGCACAGATACGCAGTATTTT. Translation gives CASSYSAGTYRTDTQYF.

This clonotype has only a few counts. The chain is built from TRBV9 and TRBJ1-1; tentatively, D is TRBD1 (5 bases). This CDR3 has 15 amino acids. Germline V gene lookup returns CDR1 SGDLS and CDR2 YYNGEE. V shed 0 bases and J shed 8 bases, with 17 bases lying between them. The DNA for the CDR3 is TGTGCCAGCAGCGTAGGTCCCGGGACGACTGAAGAAGCTTTCTTT. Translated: CASSVGPGTTEEAFF.

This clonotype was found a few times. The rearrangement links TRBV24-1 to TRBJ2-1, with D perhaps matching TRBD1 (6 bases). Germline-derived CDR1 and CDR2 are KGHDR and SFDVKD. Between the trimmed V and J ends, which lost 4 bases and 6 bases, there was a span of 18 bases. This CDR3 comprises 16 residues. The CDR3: CATSDPRRRGSNEQFF. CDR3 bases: TGTGCCACCAGTGACCCCCGGAGAAGGGGGAGCAATGAGCAGTTCTTC.

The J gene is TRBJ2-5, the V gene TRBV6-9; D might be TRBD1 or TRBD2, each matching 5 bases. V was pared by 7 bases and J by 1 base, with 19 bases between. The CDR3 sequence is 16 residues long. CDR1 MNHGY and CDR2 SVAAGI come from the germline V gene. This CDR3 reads CASKKTGTLPQETQYF. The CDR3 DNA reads TGTGCCAGCAAGAAAACCGGGACCTTACCCCAAGAGACCCAGTACTTC.

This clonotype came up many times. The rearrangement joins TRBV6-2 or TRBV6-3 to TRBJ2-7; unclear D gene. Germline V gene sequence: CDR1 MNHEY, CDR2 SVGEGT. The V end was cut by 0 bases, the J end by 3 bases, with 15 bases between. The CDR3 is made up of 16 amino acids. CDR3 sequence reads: CASSYSSKRTLYEQYF. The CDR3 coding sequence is TGTGCCAGCAGTTACTCGTCGAAGCGAACTCTCTACGAGCAGTACTTC.

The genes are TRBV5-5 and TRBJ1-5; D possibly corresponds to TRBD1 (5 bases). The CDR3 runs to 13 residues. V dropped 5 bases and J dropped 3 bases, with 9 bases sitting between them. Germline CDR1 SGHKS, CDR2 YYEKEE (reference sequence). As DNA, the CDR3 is TGTGCCAGCAGTACAGGCCCCAATCAGCCCCAGCATTTT. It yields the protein CASSTGPNQPQHF.